The sequence of this T cell receptor beta chain was determined in a study of Ad26.COV2.S vaccination and SARS-CoV-2 variants. For the study at large: Donor had been placed in the Ad26.COV2.S arm of the COV1001 trial. Donor got 5x10^10 or 1x10^11 viral particles of Ad26.COV2.S.

As concerns this clone: Its antigen remains unknown.

Profiled with immunoSEQ multiplex PCR; TCRdb holds only in-frame clones, not every one. Of fewer than 400,000 clones in the sample, about nine tenths were seen once. Whole-study results and caveats: Quantification of TCR breadth and depth may have yielded underestimates of total T cell responses.

Treatment denoted: some 20 received Ad26.COV2.S at low or high dose, single or two shots; several received placebo; per-sample allocation not given. Day 63 after the first injection of vaccine or placebo was the sampling time. Recruitment in Boston yielded a donor of adult age, 18-55 years. Trimming took off 2 bases at V and 6 bases at J, with 14 bases between the two ends. Germline CDR1 is SGHVS and CDR2 is FNYEAQ. This CDR3 comprises 15 residues. This receptor was identified in a person between 18 and 65 years old who received the Ad26.COV2.S COVID-19 vaccine or a placebo. This chain links TRBV7-6 with TRBJ2-1, with D perhaps being TRBD1 or TRBD2 (6 bases each). This material consisted of peripheral blood, taken in a trial of Ad26.COV2.S vaccine versus placebo. The chain's CDR3 is CASSLSIWGANEQFF. Here the CDR3 DNA reads TGTGCCAGCAGCTTAAGTATCTGGGGGGCCAATGAGCAGTTCTTC.